A single count supports the clone carrying this T cell receptor (beta chain). This record comes from a study of blood T cell repertoires in COVID-19. TCRdb keeps only in-frame clones here, not all; method: immunoSEQ multiplex PCR. In the table there are 110,000 to 150,000 clones, over 70% of which are singletons. The CDR3 spans 12 residues. V was trimmed by 8 bases and J by 5 bases, leaving 9 bases between them. CDR1 is MDHEN and CDR2 is SYDVKM in the germline V gene. The chain links TRBV28 to TRBJ2-2, with D perhaps TRBD2 (6 bases). Sample: peripheral blood. The TCR was taken from a human donor in a cohort sampled during active COVID-19. The CDR3 here is CASGGWTGELFF. The CDR3 DNA sequence: TGTGCCAGCGGGGGGTGGACCGGGGAGCTGTTTTTT.